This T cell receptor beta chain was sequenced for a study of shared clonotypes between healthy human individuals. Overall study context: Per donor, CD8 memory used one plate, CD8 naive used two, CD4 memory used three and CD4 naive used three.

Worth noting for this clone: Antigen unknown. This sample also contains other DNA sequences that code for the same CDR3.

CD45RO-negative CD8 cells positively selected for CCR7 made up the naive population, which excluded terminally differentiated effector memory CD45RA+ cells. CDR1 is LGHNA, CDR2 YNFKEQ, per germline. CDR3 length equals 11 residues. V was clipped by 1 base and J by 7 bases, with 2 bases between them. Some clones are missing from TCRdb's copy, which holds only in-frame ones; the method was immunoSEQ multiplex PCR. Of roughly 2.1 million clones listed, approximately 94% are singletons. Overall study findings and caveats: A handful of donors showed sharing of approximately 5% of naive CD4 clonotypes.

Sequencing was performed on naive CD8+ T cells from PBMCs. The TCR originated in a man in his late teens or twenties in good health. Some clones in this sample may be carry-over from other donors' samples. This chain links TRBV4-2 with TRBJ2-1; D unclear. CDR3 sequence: CASSQGNEQFF. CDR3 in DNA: TGTGCCAGCAGCCAAGGGAATGAGCAGTTCTTC.